This T cell receptor (beta chain) was captured by sequencing in a study of blood T cells in healthy people across ages (dated by TCRdb to between 2015 and 2017). In the study overall: Template switching captured roughly one uniquely barcoded TCR beta cDNA molecule per two T cells in model experiments. Using deep sequencing normalized with unique cDNA molecular identifiers, the study measured how TCR beta repertoire diversity changes with age. Four age groups were formed from the donors: young (average roughly 16 years), middle-aged (around 40), aged (about 62) and long-lived (approximately 78). To avoid experimental bias, donors of different ages were distributed randomly across sequencing lanes. For two donors (one aged 18 to 30 and one aged 80 or older), the study analyzed two additional independent replicas of 1 million unique cDNA reads from the same blood draw. What the research found in general, with its limitations: Estimates of total diversity from one million sequenced T cells were regarded as lower bounds and underestimates. Observed TCR beta diversity per million T cells fell roughly linearly with age, and a significant reduction was already apparent by age around 40. Observed TCR beta diversity correlated strongly with the percentage of naive T cells measured by flow cytometry. Compared with the aged group, more naive CD4+ T cells, fewer expanded clones and increased TCR diversity were shown by the long-lived group, suggesting age selection. The CMV infection status of donors was not known, potentially confounding age-related changes in expanded clonotypes. Since profiling was done on bulk unsorted PBMCs, naive and antigen-experienced compartments could not be conclusively compared.

This clonotype was observed a few times. Its antigen specificity is not known. No quality values exist for individual bases; no much larger clone is one base distant. The library was built by means of 5' RACE. Reads for this sample came from an Illumina HiSeq 2500. The second PCR ran for about 7 to 11 cycles and used a J-beta primer mix along with a sample-barcoded 5' primer. A unique molecular identifier was introduced onto each TCR beta cDNA molecule by a template-switch 5' adaptor carrying 12 random nucleotides. Each sample yielded at least 3 million CDR3-containing paired-end reads. First-strand cDNA was synthesized from all RNA with the Mint cDNA synthesis kit, primed by a TRBC-specific oligonucleotide. After uracil-DNA glycosylase treatment, a first 18-cycle PCR used universal primers M1SS and BC2_uni_R on all cDNA. The paper's processing steps were these. For normalization, 1 million high-quality reads, each with a distinct molecular identifier, were randomly selected from each sample. Instead of being binned into consensus sequences, reads with shared molecular identifiers were discarded. MiTCR, with a Q25 quality threshold and the strictest error-elimination algorithm, was used for CDR3 identification, clonotype clustering and error correction. A nonparametric unseen species model with Euler transformation was used to estimate lower-bound total TCR beta diversity. TCRdb reprocessed the public reads (quality trimming at Q25 with fastp, clone calling with MiXCR) and kept in-frame beta chains. Every CDR3 protein is listed once, alongside the most common genes and DNA of its rows. The V and J calls come from TCRdb's annotation, not from the publication. Across this sample there are about 640,000 distinct CDR3 sequences, with roughly 50% seen only once. In total, the top ten clones hold more than 35% of the sample.

Systemically healthy Caucasian individuals from Russia, some 38 in total and aged about 6 to 95 years, were included as donors. Around 10 milliliters of peripheral blood were collected from each donor into EDTA-treated Vacutainer tubes. Ficoll-Paque density-gradient centrifugation was used to isolate PBMCs, with at least 6.5 million per sample. Total RNA, at least 5 micrograms per sample, was extracted from PBMCs with Trizol reagent. Naive CD45RAhigh/CD27high T cell percentages were measured by flow cytometry on a PBMC aliquot from every donor. Material for sequencing was blood. The TCR was taken from a man aged 55 to 70 in good health.

The CDR3 protein sequence reads: CASSLGTGNTGELFF. The base sequence is TGTGCCAGCAGCCTGGGGACAGGGAACACCGGGGAGCTGTTTTTT. Recombination connected TRBV3-1 to TRBJ2-2, and 8 junctional nucleotides match TRBD1. Spanning cysteine to phenylalanine, the CDR3 consists of 15 amino acids. The sequence is cut down to CDR3 DNA, 45 bases in frame from base 1. The CDR1 and CDR2 encoded by the germline V gene (reference sequence) are LGHDT and YNNKEL. Germline trimming: 4 bases from V, 1 base from J; junction bases outside gene matches: 2.